The clone carrying this TCR beta chain has just a few counts. Antigen unknown. The PCR contained 60 Vbeta and 13 Jbeta primers. As originally analysed: The authors later counted roughly 76 million unique TCR beta chains, 8.5 million to 13 million of them shared. Method: immunoSEQ multiplex PCR; TCRdb's copy keeps in-frame clones and lacks some. V and J calls and clone size are those listed in that table; D and trimming were worked out from the DNA. The sample lists about 110,000 clones, around 80% seen once, with approximately 2% in the top ten. The sample is drawn from a study of cytomegalovirus exposure and HLA in healthy donors. Study-level results: Upon later analysis, TCR association rates were observed to vary by HLA locus, being highest for DRB1 and lowest for HLA-C.

The V end was cut by 3 bases, the J end by 0 bases, with 10 bases between. This CDR3 comprises 16 residues. Looked up from germline, CDR1 is SGHRS and CDR2 is YFSETQ. Sequenced material: PBMCs. This sequence was found in a man aged 25 to 40 in good health and CMV-seronegative. The chain joins TRBV5-1 to TRBJ1-6; D remains unclear. The CDR3: CASSSRPNSYNSPLHF. Here the CDR3 DNA reads TGCGCCAGCAGCTCCAGGCCCAACTCCTATAATTCACCCCTCCACTTT.